The 30 T cell receptor beta chains listed next were all sequenced from one sample in a study of CD4 T cells in relation to SARS-CoV-2 and coronaviruses. No antigens are known for them. CD4+ T cells from unexposed donors were obtained before the COVID-19 pandemic (2011-2018). CD4+ T cells were isolated from the cells after 10 days of culture. Libraries were prepared by immunoSEQ multiplex PCR; TCRdb keeps only in-frame clonotypes and omits some of them. The sample shows 22,000 or so clones, around 75% of them seen only once. The material sequenced was CD4+ T cells from PBMCs, cultured in vitro. The receptors stem from a human donor in good health.

This chain's CDR3 is CASIRDRYDYGYTF. Written as DNA, the CDR3 is TGTGCCAGCATTCGGGACAGGTATGACTATGGCTACACCTTC. The chain uses TRBV6-5 and TRBJ1-2; 8 bases match TRBD1. J was trimmed by 3 bases and V by 7 bases; bases with no gene match: 7. This CDR3 spans 14 amino acids. The germline CDR1 and CDR2 sequences are MNHEY and SVGAGI.

This chain uses TRBV6-5 with TRBJ2-5, with 8 positions matching TRBD1. The trim removed 6 bases at V and 5 bases at J, leaving 8 bases unmatched. The CDR3 extends over 14 amino acids. From germline, CDR1 is MNHEY and CDR2 SVGAGI. The CDR3 nucleotides are TGTGCCAGCAGCCTAGGACAGGGTGGGGAGACCCAGTACTTC. Protein sequence: CASSLGQGGETQYF.

The gene calls are TRBV27 and TRBJ2-5, with a tentative D call TRBD1 (5 bases). CDR3 length: 14 residues. Germline values: CDR1 MNHEY, CDR2 SMNVEV (reference sequence). With 5 bases removed from V and 4 bases from J, the gap between germline ends came to 14 bases. The CDR3 reads CASSQGIGLETQYF. CDR3 nucleotides: TGTGCCAGCAGTCAGGGTATAGGTCTAGAGACCCAGTACTTC.

The rearrangement links TRBV2 to TRBJ2-7; D is perhaps TRBD1 (6 bases). V dropped 3 bases and J dropped 1 base, with 10 bases sitting between them. From germline, CDR1 is SNHLY and CDR2 FYNNEI. The CDR3 has 14 residues. CDR3 loop: CASSDQGRSYEQYF. The CDR3 region has the DNA TGTGCCAGCAGTGACCAGGGGCGATCCTACGAGCAGTACTTC.

The V gene is TRBV19, the J gene TRBJ1-3; no clear D gene. There are 15 residues in the CDR3. Trimming pared 6 bases from V and 0 bases from J, leaving 12 bases between. Germline V gives CDR1 LNHDA, CDR2 SQIVND (reference sequence). The CDR3 bases are TGTGCCAGTAGCCCTGACATGATCTCTGGAAACACCATATATTTT. Translated, it gives CASSPDMISGNTIYF.

The rearrangement links TRBV19 to TRBJ2-5; D gene ambiguous. The length of the CDR3 is 15 residues. CDR1 and CDR2 from the germline V gene are LNHDA and SQIVND (reference sequence). V dropped 3 bases and J dropped 5 bases, with 16 bases sitting between them. CDR3 sequence (DNA): TGTGCCAGTAGTATGATCAAAGATGGATTGGAGACCCAGTACTTC. Amino acids: CASSMIKDGLETQYF.

The chain uses TRBV28 and TRBJ2-1; possibly TRBD2 for D (6 bases). Trimming took 4 bases from V and 8 from J, leaving 18 bases between them. The V gene's germline CDR1 is MDHEN and CDR2 SYDVKM. This CDR3 is built from 15 residues. CDR3 DNA sequence: TGTGCCAGCAGTTGGGTTTTGGGGGGTGCGGATGAGCAGTTCTTC. It yields the protein CASSWVLGGADEQFF.

V gene TRBV11-2 combines with J gene TRBJ2-3, with TRBD2 matching over 8 bases. The CDR3 runs to 13 residues. The V gene end was trimmed by 9 bases and the J gene end by 4 bases; junction bases not matched to a gene: 6. The V gene's germline CDR1 is SGHAT and CDR2 FQNNGV. The CDR3 spells CASSTGLADTQYF. The CDR3 DNA is TGTGCCAGTAGTACGGGACTAGCAGATACGCAGTATTTT.

V gene TRBV12-3 or TRBV12-4 combines with J gene TRBJ1-2; D not resolved. V was pared by 6 bases and J by 7 bases, with 12 bases between. CDR3 length: 12 amino acids. In DNA form, the CDR3 reads TGTGCCAGCAGATTGGAAGGGAGTGGCTACACCTTC. It encodes CASRLEGSGYTF.

The chain recombines TRBV20-1 with TRBJ1-5, with D perhaps TRBD1 (5 bases). V dropped 3 bases and J dropped 11 bases, with 20 bases sitting between them. This CDR3 comprises 14 residues. Germline V gene sequence: CDR1 DFQATT, CDR2 SNEGSKA (reference sequence). The DNA of the CDR3 is TGCAGTGCTAGTGGCCCGGGGACCTTGGAGTCCCAGCATTTT. Amino acid sequence: CSASGPGTLESQHF.

The chain couples TRBV5-1 to TRBJ1-1, with 8 bases lining up with TRBD1. Germline V CDR1 and CDR2: SGHRS, YFSETQ. There are 15 residues in the CDR3. Trimming removed 9 bases from V and 7 bases from J; junction bases left unmatched: 17. The CDR3 nucleotides are TGCGCCACCGCGGTGGGACAGGCGGGAAACGGTGAAGCTTTCTTT. Translating gives CATAVGQAGNGEAFF.

This rearrangement joins TRBV6-5 to TRBJ1-2; the D is unclear. The CDR3 extends over 14 amino acids. V lost 0 bases, J lost 4 bases, and 9 bases lay in between. Germline loops: CDR1 MNHEY, CDR2 SVGAGI. The CDR3 nucleotides read TGTGCCAGCAGTTACTCGACACAAACCTATGGCTACACCTTC. Its translation is CASSYSTQTYGYTF.

This chain joins TRBV30 and TRBJ2-2, with 7 nucleotides matching TRBD1. After removal of 0 bases from V and 5 bases from J, the junction contained 0 bases not matched to a gene. CDR3 size: 13 residues. From germline, CDR1 is GTSNPN and CDR2 SVGIG (reference sequence). The CDR3 region has the DNA TGTGCCTGGAGTGTACAGGGGACCGGGGAGCTGTTTTTT. Protein product: CAWSVQGTGELFF.

This chain uses TRBV6-1 with TRBJ1-5; D gene unclear. From germline, CDR1 is MNHNS and CDR2 SASEGT. This CDR3 region has 15 residues. Deletions cut 1 base from V and 0 bases from J, with 7 bases between. CDR3 protein: CASSEVQFSNQPQHF. The CDR3 bases are TGTGCCAGCAGTGAAGTCCAGTTTAGCAATCAGCCCCAGCATTTT.

This rearrangement joins TRBV6-6 to TRBJ1-4, with D possibly TRBD1 on 5 matching bases. V gave up 0 bases and J gave up 5 bases, with 13 bases separating them. Germline V gives CDR1 MNHNY, CDR2 SVGAGI (reference sequence). This CDR3 comprises 16 residues. CDR3 nucleotides: TGTGCCAGCAGTTACTCGAACCTGGGGACCAATGAAAAACTGTTTTTT. It encodes CASSYSNLGTNEKLFF.

This clone was detected only a few times. The gene calls are TRBV28 and TRBJ2-7; TRBD2 agrees at 12 bases. CDR3 size: 14 residues. Trimming removed 3 bases from V and 3 bases from J; junction bases left unmatched: 0. Germline CDR1 reads MDHEN; CDR2 reads SYDVKM. CDR3 DNA: TGTGCCAGCAGTTTGACTAGCGGGAGCTACGAGCAGTACTTC. Its translation is CASSLTSGSYEQYF.

The chain recombines TRBV30 with TRBJ2-4, with D possibly TRBD1 on 5 matching bases. With 1 base removed from V and 7 bases from J, the gap between germline ends came to 11 bases. This CDR3 comprises 13 residues. CDR1 and CDR2 from the germline V gene are GTSNPN and SVGIG (reference sequence). Written as DNA, the CDR3 is TGTGCCTGGAGTGCAGAATCAGGGAACATTCAGTACTTC. This encodes CAWSAESGNIQYF.

In its sample, this clone was seen a few times. The V gene is TRBV30, the J gene TRBJ1-6; D gene unclear. Germline CDR1 reads GTSNPN; CDR2 reads SVGIG (reference sequence). Trimming shortened V by 8 bases and J by 7 bases, and 21 bases separated the two germline ends. This CDR3 is built from 15 residues. The CDR3 reads CAGHPTSSRNSPLHF. In DNA form, the CDR3 reads TGTGCCGGTCACCCCACAAGCTCCCGAAATTCACCCCTCCACTTT.

This chain joins TRBV4-1 and TRBJ2-1; D perhaps matches TRBD2 (6 bases). Germline values: CDR1 MGHRA, CDR2 YSYEKL. Trimming took off 2 bases at V and 0 bases at J, with 14 bases between the two ends. The CDR3 is made up of 17 amino acids. Here the CDR3 DNA reads TGCGCCAGCAGCCAAAGTCCGGGACTCAGCTCCTACAATGAGCAGTTCTTC. Translated: CASSQSPGLSSYNEQFF.

This clone appeared a few times. This chain links TRBV11-3 with TRBJ1-2; 9 positions agree with TRBD1. The germline CDR1 and CDR2 sequences are SGHNT and YENEEA. The CDR3 covers 14 residues. With 5 bases clipped from V and 4 bases from J, the junction kept 5 bases outside the gene matches. As DNA, the CDR3 is TGTGCCAGCAGCAGACAGGGGGGACCCTATGGCTACACCTTC. This encodes CASSRQGGPYGYTF.

This chain links TRBV9 with TRBJ2-1; 10 nucleotides line up with TRBD1. Trimming cost V 1 base and J 7 bases; bases outside gene matches: 8. This CDR3 is 16 amino acids long. Germline loops: CDR1 SGDLS, CDR2 YYNGEE. The CDR3 sequence: CASSVRGQGSWNEQFF. In DNA, the CDR3 is TGTGCCAGCAGCGTACGGGGACAGGGGAGTTGGAATGAGCAGTTCTTC.

The CDR3 nucleotides are TGTGCCAGCAGCTTGAGGGCGGGAGTCACCGGGGAGCTGTTTTTT. Protein: CASSLRAGVTGELFF. The chain joins TRBV5-4 to TRBJ2-2; 7 bases fit TRBD2. The germline CDR1 and CDR2 sequences are SGHNT and YYREEE (reference sequence). The trim removed 1 base at V and 4 bases at J, leaving 4 bases unmatched. There are 15 residues in the CDR3.

The chain has TRBV4-1 and TRBJ1-5; perhaps TRBD1 as D (6 bases). CDR1 is MGHRA, CDR2 YSYEKL, per germline. Deletions cut 6 bases from V and 3 bases from J, with 15 bases between. This CDR3 is built from 15 residues. CDR3 residues: CASRARDTDNQPQHF. DNA of the CDR3: TGCGCCAGCAGAGCCCGGGACACGGACAATCAGCCCCAGCATTTT.

A few counts support this clone. In nucleotides, the CDR3 is TGTGCCAGCAGTTATTACCGAGGTTACGAGCAGTACTTC. It specifies CASSYYRGYEQYF. The chain links TRBV6-5 to TRBJ2-7; D is uncertain. CDR1 and CDR2 (germline): MNHEY, SVGAGI. The V end was cut by 3 bases, the J end by 4 bases, with 10 bases between. The CDR3 totals 13 residues.

The V and J genes are TRBV19 and TRBJ2-1; TRBD2 agrees at 10 bases. The V segment lost 7 bases and the J segment 7 bases; nucleotides outside the gene matches: 7. In germline, CDR1 is LNHDA, CDR2 SQIVND (reference sequence). This CDR3 spans 14 amino acids. CDR3 coding DNA: TGTGCCAGTACCGGGACTAGCGTGTCAAATGAGCAGTTCTTC. This sequence encodes CASTGTSVSNEQFF.

This chain links TRBV19 with TRBJ2-2, with 9 bases identical to TRBD2. Germline V gene data show CDR1 as LNHDA and CDR2 as SQIVND (reference sequence). The CDR3 contains 14 residues. The J segment lost 6 bases and the V segment lost 6 bases, leaving 5 bases of the junction unmatched. Here the CDR3 reads CASRASGIAGELFF. The CDR3 DNA follows: TGTGCCAGTAGGGCTAGCGGGATTGCCGGGGAGCTGTTTTTT.

The chain has TRBV12-3 or TRBV12-4 and TRBJ1-6, with D possibly matching TRBD1 (5 bases). Deletions cut 6 bases from V and 13 bases from J, with 10 bases between. This CDR3 has 11 residues. CDR3 sequence (DNA): TGTGCCAGCAGCGGGACTGGGCCCCTCCACTTT. It encodes CASSGTGPLHF.

Within the sample, this clone is large. This chain uses TRBV27 with TRBJ2-2; 9 positions agree with TRBD1. The CDR3 extends over 15 amino acids. V was clipped by 3 bases and J by 4 bases; unmatched bases: 3. Per the germline V gene, CDR1 is MNHEY and CDR2 is SMNVEV (reference sequence). DNA of the CDR3: TGTGCCAGCAGTTTGGGGGACAGGGTCACCGGGGAGCTGTTTTTT. This sequence encodes CASSLGDRVTGELFF.

V gene TRBV5-4 combines with J gene TRBJ2-5, with D perhaps TRBD1 (6 bases). V shed 6 bases and J shed 1 base, with 13 bases lying between them. The CDR3 contains 14 residues. Germline assignment: CDR1 SGHNT and CDR2 YYREEE (reference sequence). The CDR3 protein is CASNSGGSQETQYF. The CDR3 coding sequence is TGTGCCAGCAACAGTGGGGGCAGCCAAGAGACCCAGTACTTC. Based on the CDR3 plus reference TRBV5-4 and TRBJ2-5, the full variable domain is ETGVTQSPTHLIKTRGQQVTLRCSSQSGHNTVSWYQQALGQGPQFIFQYYREEENGRGNFPPRFSGLQFPNYSSELNVNALELDDSALYLCASNSGGSQETQYFGPGTRLLVL.

The J gene is TRBJ2-5, the V gene TRBV2, with 7 bases lining up with TRBD1. Germline assignment: CDR1 SNHLY and CDR2 FYNNEI. V shed 6 bases and J 2 bases; nucleotides not matched to a gene: 12. The length of the CDR3 is 16 residues. The CDR3: CASRDRTGTEQETQYF. The CDR3 DNA reads as TGTGCCAGCAGGGATCGCACCGGGACAGAACAAGAGACCCAGTACTTC.